Listed below are T cell receptor beta chains from one sample, sequenced in a study of blood T cell repertoires in COVID-19. Sequencing used immunoSEQ multiplex PCR; TCRdb keeps in-frame clones, though not all of them. The repertoire holds a few hundred thousand clones, with 85% to 90% as singletons. Specimen: PBMCs or T cells enriched from blood (not recorded which). The receptors were sampled from a woman between 45 and 60 years old who had recovered from COVID-19. Each CDR3 is given with its conserved first and last residue. Fields, in order: CDR3 length, V gene, CDR3 protein.

cdr3_length: 15; v_call: TRBV5-1; cdr3_aa: CASSFIPGQRTEAFF
cdr3_length: 17; v_call: TRBV3-1/TRBV3-2; cdr3_aa: CASSQDQTSGGTVEQFF
cdr3_length: 12; v_call: TRBV20-1; cdr3_aa: CSASGESYEQYF
cdr3_length: 15; v_call: TRBV5-1; cdr3_aa: CASSRAGLDYNEQFF
cdr3_length: 11; v_call: TRBV27; cdr3_aa: CATAGAGELFF
cdr3_length: 15; v_call: TRBV7-9; cdr3_aa: CASKGGPSEKDTQYF
cdr3_length: 14; v_call: TRBV27; cdr3_aa: CASAGGGGNYGYTF
cdr3_length: 15; v_call: TRBV10-3; cdr3_aa: CAISESGEANYGYTF
cdr3_length: 18; v_call: TRBV27; cdr3_aa: CASSTYLSGIGSYNEQFF
cdr3_length: 14; v_call: TRBV19; cdr3_aa: CASSIGVGRYEQYF
cdr3_length: 15; v_call: TRBV10-3; cdr3_aa: CATSLRTSSSYEQYF
cdr3_length: 15; v_call: TRBV7-9; cdr3_aa: CASSSNGPRSYEQYF
cdr3_length: 14; v_call: TRBV30; cdr3_aa: CAWSPGTGGNEQYF
cdr3_length: 12; v_call: TRBV6-5; cdr3_aa: CASTNTGDRAFF
cdr3_length: 14; v_call: TRBV2; cdr3_aa: CASSVGRNTGELFF
cdr3_length: 16; v_call: TRBV6-1; cdr3_aa: CASSADRGHFNQPQHF
cdr3_length: 16; v_call: TRBV18; cdr3_aa: CASSPLLTGSYNEQFF
cdr3_length: 14; v_call: TRBV7-9; cdr3_aa: CASSLDASGRTQYF
cdr3_length: 16; v_call: TRBV10-1; cdr3_aa: CASSKKIIQGWAEAFF
cdr3_length: 17; v_call: TRBV5-1; cdr3_aa: CASRLAGRKVFTDTQYF
cdr3_length: 16; v_call: TRBV21-1; cdr3_aa: CASSIGTVANTGELFF
cdr3_length: 16; v_call: TRBV28; cdr3_aa: CASSTAGGGSNQPQHF
cdr3_length: 15; v_call: TRBV7-9; cdr3_aa: CASSSGLAGYETQYF
cdr3_length: 13; v_call: TRBV7-9; cdr3_aa: CASSPMAAGELFF
cdr3_length: 14; v_call: TRBV10-1; cdr3_aa: CASSGGGAVNEQFF
cdr3_length: 14; v_call: TRBV28; cdr3_aa: CASRRTGLNTEAFF
cdr3_length: 15; v_call: TRBV5-1; cdr3_aa: CASSQTGTENTEAFF